These 24 T cell receptor beta chains originate from one sample sequenced in a study of siplizumab effects on memory and regulatory T cells. Profiling relied on immunoSEQ multiplex PCR, and the TCRdb table lists in-frame clones only, not all of them. Counted here are about 100,000 clones, roughly 94% occurring once; the ten biggest clones make up 0.55% to 0.95%. The sample taken for sequencing was Tregs sorted from blood. The receptors shown here come from a human donor in good health.

The V call is TRBV7-8, the J call TRBJ2-3; possible D gene TRBD1, 6 bases. Per germline, CDR1 SGHVS and CDR2 FQNEAQ. This CDR3 is 16 amino acids long. V shed 4 bases and J shed 1 base, with 15 bases lying between them. CDR3 nucleotide sequence: TGTGCCAGCAGCTGGGCGAACAGGGTTCGCACAGATACGCAGTATTTT. Translated, it gives CASSWANRVRTDTQYF.

The CDR3, as DNA: TGTGCCATCAGTGAGCCCCCGTTCGGCAGTGAAGCTTTCTTT. Amino acids: CAISEPPFGSEAFF. The chain recombines TRBV10-3 with TRBJ1-1, with no clear D. The CDR3 runs to 14 residues. V lost 2 bases to trimming and J lost 7 bases, with 14 bases between them. Germline CDR1 reads ENHRY; CDR2 reads SYGVKD.

This clone was observed a handful of times. The chain has TRBV6-5 and TRBJ1-1; D possibly corresponds to TRBD1 (5 bases). Germline loops: CDR1 MNHEY, CDR2 SVGAGI. CDR3 length: 13 residues. The ends were cut back, 4 bases at V and 3 bases at J, with 9 bases in the middle. The CDR3 nucleotides read TGTGCCAGCAGTTTGCTGGGGCACACTGAAGCTTTCTTT. Its translation is CASSLLGHTEAFF.

In this sample, this clone turned up once. The J gene is TRBJ2-6, the V gene TRBV11-2, with D uncertain. Germline CDR1 and CDR2: SGHAT and FQNNGV. The V end was cut by 3 bases, the J end by 0 bases, with 12 bases between. CDR3 length: 17 residues. CDR3 amino acids: CASSFSGGFSGANVLTF. As DNA, the CDR3 is TGTGCCAGCAGCTTTTCTGGCGGATTCTCTGGGGCCAACGTCCTGACTTTC.

The table lists this clone with a count of one. The rearrangement uses TRBV14 and TRBJ2-2; TRBD2 aligns across 7 bases. This CDR3 is 17 amino acids long. In germline, CDR1 is SGHDN, CDR2 FVKESK. The V gene end was trimmed by 0 bases and the J gene end by 5 bases; junction bases not matched to a gene: 9. This chain's CDR3 is CASSQDLGGIETGELFF. The DNA for the CDR3 is TGTGCCAGCAGCCAAGATCTCGGGGGGATTGAAACCGGGGAGCTGTTTTTT.

The chain joins TRBV6-6 to TRBJ2-7, with D possibly being TRBD2 (7 bases). With 6 bases removed from V and 0 bases from J, the gap between germline ends came to 18 bases. CDR1 MNHNY and CDR2 SVGAGI come from the germline V gene (reference sequence). The CDR3 runs to 16 residues. The CDR3 nucleotides are TGTGCCAGCAGGGGGGCGGCGGGGGTTAGCTCCTACGAGCAGTACTTC. Amino acids: CASRGAAGVSSYEQYF.

CDR3 loop: CASSPQRQGWSFF. The CDR3 coding sequence is TGTGCCAGCAGTCCGCAGAGACAGGGTTGGTCTTTCTTT. The gene calls are TRBV6-6 and TRBJ1-1, with 7 bases lining up with TRBD1. Germline V gives CDR1 MNHNY, CDR2 SVGAGI (reference sequence). This CDR3 has 13 residues. With 5 bases clipped from V and 12 bases from J, the junction kept 12 bases outside the gene matches.

This sequence joins TRBV7-9 and TRBJ2-3; 12 nucleotides line up with TRBD2. V gave up 1 base and J gave up 0 bases; unmatched junction bases: 2. Germline V CDR1 and CDR2: SEHNR, FQNEAQ (reference sequence). This CDR3 comprises 17 residues. The CDR3 sequence: CASSLGGTSGSTDTQYF. Written as DNA, the CDR3 is TGTGCCAGCAGCTTAGGTGGGACTAGCGGGAGCACAGATACGCAGTATTTT.

The chain employs TRBV7-8 and TRBJ2-2; TRBD1 matches at 7 bases. CDR3 length equals 17 residues. V lost 4 bases and J lost 4; bases outside the gene matches: 12. Germline CDR1 reads SGHVS; CDR2 reads FQNEAQ. The CDR3 loop reads CASSSTLGTVITGELFF. The CDR3 nucleotides read TGTGCCAGCAGCTCAACTCTCGGGACAGTGATCACCGGGGAGCTGTTTTTT.

The chain combines TRBV21-1 with TRBJ2-7; the table's D call TRBD2 went unverified against the DNA. TRBV21-1 is a documented pseudogene. This CDR3 has 24 residues. In DNA, the CDR3 is TGTGCCAGCAGCATCATTCTAGAACCAGGCCGCCCAGAGCACGGCGGGAGCATGACATACGAGCAGTACTTC. Protein: CASSIILEPGRPEHGGSMTYEQYF.

V gene TRBV5-1 combines with J gene TRBJ2-3, with 13 nucleotides matching TRBD2. The CDR3 spans 16 residues. Germline V gene lookup returns CDR1 SGHRS and CDR2 YFSETQ. V dropped 4 bases and J dropped 4; count of bases not matched to a gene: 6. DNA for the CDR3: TGCGCCAGCAGCCGTCAACTAGCGGGAGGGGCAGATACGCAGTATTTT. It specifies CASSRQLAGGADTQYF. The full variable domain, with the rest looked up from reference TRBV5-1 and TRBJ2-3, is KAGVTQTPRYLIKTRGQQVTLSCSPISGHRSVSWYQQTPGQGLQFLFEYFSETQRNKGNFPGRFSGRQFSNSRSEMNVSTLELGDSALYLCASSRQLAGGADTQYFGPGTRLTVL.

The rearrangement uses TRBV9 and TRBJ2-7; D gene uncertain. The V and J ends lost 4 bases and 5 bases respectively, with 13 bases between them. The CDR3 spans 13 residues. The germline CDR1 and CDR2 sequences are SGDLS and YYNGEE. CDR3 bases: TGTGCCAGCAGCCCCAGCCCCTGGGACGAGCAGTACTTC. This encodes CASSPSPWDEQYF.

V gene TRBV19 combines with J gene TRBJ2-1, with D tentatively TRBD1 or TRBD2 (6 bases each). This CDR3 has 16 residues. Germline V gives CDR1 LNHDA, CDR2 SQIVND (reference sequence). V was cut by 6 bases and J by 6 bases, with 21 bases left in between. The chain's CDR3 is CASSSLGGLSGNEQFF. CDR3 nucleotides: TGTGCCAGTAGCTCTCTAGGGGGGCTTTCGGGCAATGAGCAGTTCTTC. The full variable domain, its missing parts supplied by reference TRBV19 and TRBJ2-1, is DGGITQSPKYLFRKEGQNVTLSCEQNLNHDAMYWYRQDPGQGLRLIYYSQIVNDFQKGDIAEGYSVSREKKESFPLTVTSAQKNPTAFYLCASSSLGGLSGNEQFFGPGTRLTVL.

J is TRBJ2-2 and V is TRBV6-1; maybe TRBD2 (5 bases). Trimming removed 5 bases from V and 5 bases from J, with 12 bases in between. This CDR3 region has 14 residues. CDR1 and CDR2 from the germline V gene are MNHNS and SASEGT. The CDR3 here is CASSSRTGTGELFF. The DNA of the CDR3 is TGTGCCAGCAGTTCACGGACGGGGACCGGGGAGCTGTTTTTT.

The V and J genes are TRBV4-1 and TRBJ2-5; 10 nucleotides agree with TRBD1. V trimming: 2 bases; J trimming: 5 bases; junction bases outside the gene matches: 5. The CDR3 consists of 15 residues. The germline gives CDR1 MGHRA, CDR2 YSYEKL. CDR3 amino acids: CASSQPGQGMETQYF. CDR3 DNA sequence: TGCGCCAGCAGCCAACCGGGACAGGGGATGGAGACCCAGTACTTC.

The chain uses TRBV7-3 and TRBJ2-3, with 9 bases lining up with TRBD2. V lost 5 bases and J lost 3; bases outside the gene matches: 6. The germline V gene encodes CDR1 SGHTA and CDR2 FQGTGA. This CDR3 comprises 15 residues. The CDR3 DNA reads as TGTGCCAGCAGCCGTAGCGGGAGAGGTACAGATACGCAGTATTTT. Encoded protein: CASSRSGRGTDTQYF.

Comment on this clone: Other nucleotide sequences in the sample specify the same CDR3. The V call is TRBV19, the J call TRBJ2-3; 10 bases fit TRBD2. V lost 6 bases, J lost 1 base, and 4 bases stayed unmatched. CDR1 LNHDA and CDR2 SQIVND come from the germline V gene (reference sequence). The length of the CDR3 is 15 residues. CDR3 nucleotide sequence: TGTGCCAGTAGCCCAGGACTAGCGGGCACAGATACGCAGTATTTT. Residues: CASSPGLAGTDTQYF.

The J gene is TRBJ2-7, the V gene TRBV5-4; D possibly uses TRBD1 or TRBD2 (5 bases each). The CDR3 consists of 16 residues. In germline, CDR1 is SGHNT, CDR2 YYREEE (reference sequence). Deletions cut 2 bases from V and 5 bases from J, with 20 bases between. DNA of the CDR3: TGTGCCAGCAGCTTCAGACGGGACGAGGGGTTCCACGAGCAGTACTTC. Translation gives CASSFRRDEGFHEQYF.

The chain is built from TRBV28 and TRBJ1-1, with D possibly being TRBD1 (6 bases). V was clipped by 6 bases and J by 10 bases, with 24 bases between them. This CDR3 contains 15 residues. In germline, CDR1 is MDHEN, CDR2 SYDVKM. The CDR3 sequence is CASSLPLSRGARAFF. The DNA for the CDR3 is TGTGCCAGCAGCCTCCCCCTCTCAAGGGGGGCGCGAGCTTTCTTT.

The V and J genes are TRBV9 and TRBJ2-5, with 8 bases lining up with TRBD2. Germline CDR1 is SGDLS and CDR2 is YYNGEE. J gave up 3 bases and V 2 bases, and 0 bases lay outside the gene matches. CDR3 length: 13 residues. CDR3 residues: CASSVSGKETQYF. CDR3 nucleotide sequence: TGTGCCAGCAGCGTTAGCGGGAAAGAGACCCAGTACTTC.

The chain joins TRBV5-4 to TRBJ2-3; TRBD2 agrees at 7 bases. This CDR3 spans 16 amino acids. CDR1 SGHNT and CDR2 YYREEE come from the germline V gene (reference sequence). V gave up 4 bases and J gave up 0 bases; unmatched junction bases: 8. The DNA of the CDR3 is TGTGCCAGCAGCCCCCAAGCGGGGACTAGCACAGATACGCAGTATTTT. It specifies CASSPQAGTSTDTQYF.

The chain joins TRBV7-9 to TRBJ2-5, with D hard to call. CDR1 is SEHNR, CDR2 FQNEAQ, per germline (reference sequence). This CDR3 region has 13 residues. The ends were cut back, 10 bases at V and 4 bases at J, with 16 bases in the middle. CDR3 amino acids: CATSGRPVETQYF. The CDR3 region has the DNA TGTGCCACCAGTGGCAGGCCCGTAGAGACCCAGTACTTC.

The rearrangement joins TRBV5-1 to TRBJ2-5; D remains ambiguous. Germline V gene sequence: CDR1 SGHRS, CDR2 YFSETQ. The CDR3 contains 14 residues. V was cut by 4 bases and J by 0 bases, with 10 bases left in between. The CDR3 DNA reads as TGCGCCAGCAGCAGGACGACTTACCAAGAGACCCAGTACTTC. It specifies CASSRTTYQETQYF.

The CDR3 region is CATSRAEGGRTEAFF. CDR3 nucleotide sequence: TGTGCCACCAGCAGAGCTGAGGGGGGGCGAACTGAAGCTTTCTTT. The chain couples TRBV15 to TRBJ1-1, with D maybe TRBD1 (6 bases). The CDR3 is 15 residues long. CDR1 is LNHNV, CDR2 YYDKDF, per germline (reference sequence). Deletions cut 1 base from V and 5 bases from J, with 14 bases between.